One and the same sample provided the 28 T cell receptor beta chains below, sequenced in a study of cytomegalovirus exposure and HLA in healthy donors. The PCR employed 60 Vbeta primers together with 13 Jbeta primers. Method: immunoSEQ multiplex PCR; TCRdb's copy keeps in-frame clones and lacks some. The repertoire holds about 110,000 clones, with 55% to 75% as singletons. Sequencing input: PBMCs. Source of these receptors: a young man in good health and CMV-seropositive.

This clone appeared a few times. V is TRBV2 and J is TRBJ2-3; TRBD2 matches 8 bases. Germline V gives CDR1 SNHLY, CDR2 FYNNEI. The J segment lost 4 bases and the V segment lost 2 bases, leaving 2 bases of the junction unmatched. The CDR3 is 14 amino acids. The CDR3 loop reads CASSEWRGADTQYF. DNA for the CDR3: TGTGCCAGCAGTGAATGGCGGGGGGCAGATACGCAGTATTTT.

The V call is TRBV6-1, the J call TRBJ1-1, with D unresolved. V was trimmed by 6 bases and J by 1 base, leaving 9 bases between them. CDR3 length: 13 amino acids. Germline CDR1 is MNHNS and CDR2 is SASEGT. The CDR3: CASSPQKNTEAFF. Here the CDR3 DNA reads TGTGCCAGCAGCCCCCAGAAGAACACTGAAGCTTTCTTT.

The rearrangement links TRBV6-1 to TRBJ2-2; maybe TRBD1 (6 bases). With 2 bases removed from V and 6 bases from J, the gap between germline ends came to 16 bases. This CDR3 is built from 16 residues. Germline CDR1 reads MNHNS; CDR2 reads SASEGT. The CDR3 is CASSELGAFLSGELFF. As DNA, the CDR3 is TGTGCCAGCAGTGAATTGGGGGCTTTTCTGTCCGGGGAGCTGTTTTTT.

This clone occurred a few times. The chain joins TRBV2 to TRBJ1-1, with D perhaps matching TRBD1 (6 bases). The CDR3 consists of 15 residues. V lost 6 bases to trimming and J lost 0 bases, with 14 bases between them. Looked up from germline, CDR1 is SNHLY and CDR2 is FYNNEI. CDR3: CASRPSGVMNTEAFF. As DNA, the CDR3 is TGTGCCAGCAGGCCGTCAGGGGTGATGAACACTGAAGCTTTCTTT.

This clone was detected only a few times. J is TRBJ2-3 and V is TRBV9, with 10 bases matching TRBD2. Germline assignment: CDR1 SGDLS and CDR2 YYNGEE. The CDR3 extends over 18 amino acids. The V and J ends lost 2 bases and 2 bases, in that order; junction bases with no gene match: 11. The CDR3 nucleotides read TGTGCCAGCAGCGTCGGACTAGCGGTGGAACTATTCACAGATACGCAGTATTTT. It yields the protein CASSVGLAVELFTDTQYF.

The rearrangement joins TRBV5-4 to TRBJ2-3, with 14 bases identical to TRBD2. The trim removed 3 bases at V and 2 bases at J, leaving 2 bases unmatched. This CDR3 is built from 16 residues. Germline-derived CDR1 and CDR2 are SGHNT and YYREEE (reference sequence). The CDR3: CASSWGLAGATDTQYF. The CDR3 DNA is TGTGCCAGCAGCTGGGGACTAGCGGGGGCCACAGATACGCAGTATTTT.

The chain employs TRBV19 and TRBJ2-7; 8 nucleotides match TRBD1. The germline CDR1 and CDR2 sequences are LNHDA and SQIVND (reference sequence). The CDR3 extends over 13 amino acids. J gave up 3 bases and V 8 bases, and 6 bases lay outside the gene matches. CDR3 DNA: TGTGCCAGTGCGGTGACAGGGGTCTACGAGCAGTACTTC. It codes for CASAVTGVYEQYF.

This clone was counted between two and nine times. The rearrangement uses TRBV7-2 and TRBJ2-1; maybe TRBD2 (7 bases). The CDR3 runs to 15 residues. Germline V gene lookup returns CDR1 SGHTA and CDR2 FQGNSA. With 5 bases removed from V and 5 bases from J, the gap between germline ends came to 16 bases. The CDR3 here is CASSPGGGPNNEQFF. The DNA for the CDR3 is TGTGCCAGCAGCCCTGGGGGGGGGCCCAACAATGAGCAGTTCTTC.

The V gene is TRBV7-9, the J gene TRBJ1-2; TRBD1 matches at 10 bases. The junction had 13 bases not matched to a gene; V was cut back by 5 bases and J by 7 bases. The CDR3 loop spans 16 amino acids. From germline, CDR1 is SEHNR and CDR2 FQNEAQ (reference sequence). CDR3 in amino acids: CASSDPGQGSYVGYTF. Written as DNA, the CDR3 is TGTGCCAGCAGCGATCCGGGACAGGGGTCCTATGTTGGCTACACCTTC.

The V and J genes are TRBV6-6 and TRBJ1-2; 7 positions match TRBD1. Looked up from germline, CDR1 is MNHNY and CDR2 is SVGAGI (reference sequence). The CDR3 is made up of 15 amino acids. With 2 bases clipped from V and 8 bases from J, the junction kept 11 bases outside the gene matches. In DNA form, the CDR3 reads TGTGCCAGCAGTTACGCCGGGACAGACATGGGAGGCTACACCTTC. Translated, it gives CASSYAGTDMGGYTF.

V usage is TRBV18 and J usage is TRBJ1-1; D possibly corresponds to TRBD1 (6 bases). The germline V gene has CDR1 KGHSH and CDR2 LQKENI. The V gene lost 3 bases and the J gene lost 4 bases, with 18 bases spanning the gap. This CDR3 is built from 16 residues. CDR3 nucleotides: TGTGCCAGCTCACCCTCCACGTGGGGAGGGGGCACTGAAGCTTTCTTT. Its translation is CASSPSTWGGGTEAFF.

The chain carries TRBV5-6 and TRBJ2-1; D is undetermined. Germline CDR1 SGHDT, CDR2 YYEEEE. Trimming took off 1 base at V and 2 bases at J, with 13 bases between the two ends. The CDR3 contains 16 residues. The DNA for the CDR3 is TGTGCCAGCAGCTTGCTAGTTCAAGACCCCTACAATGAGCAGTTCTTC. Translating gives CASSLLVQDPYNEQFF.

The rearrangement links TRBV7-9 to TRBJ1-2; D is unclear. Germline V gives CDR1 SEHNR, CDR2 FQNEAQ (reference sequence). V was clipped by 4 bases and J by 1 base, with 13 bases between them. The CDR3 has 15 amino acids. CDR3 DNA sequence: TGTGCCAGCAGCTCCCCAACCCAGGATAACTATGGCTACACCTTC. This encodes CASSSPTQDNYGYTF.

This rearrangement joins TRBV7-9 to TRBJ1-4; D might be TRBD1 (5 bases). The CDR3 contains 14 residues. CDR1 SEHNR and CDR2 FQNEAQ come from the germline V gene (reference sequence). Trimming shortened V by 2 bases and J by 3 bases, and 7 bases separated the two germline ends. The CDR3: CASSLWGANEKLFF. In nucleotides, the CDR3 is TGTGCCAGCAGCTTATGGGGGGCTAATGAAAAACTGTTTTTT.

The chain recombines TRBV7-9 with TRBJ2-5; tentative D call: TRBD1 (5 bases). There are 13 residues in the CDR3. The V end lost 4 bases, the J end lost 5 bases, and 11 bases lay between the germline ends. Germline V gene data show CDR1 as SEHNR and CDR2 as FQNEAQ (reference sequence). CDR3 DNA sequence: TGTGCCAGCAGCTGGGGCGCGACGGAGACCCAGTACTTC. Its protein is CASSWGATETQYF.

This clone was picked up a small number of times. J is TRBJ1-3 and V is TRBV19; TRBD1 matches at 10 bases. This CDR3 region has 15 residues. CDR1 and CDR2 (germline): LNHDA, SQIVND (reference sequence). V lost 6 bases, J lost 2 bases, and 4 bases stayed unmatched. The CDR3 loop reads CASRSGTGAGNTIYF. CDR3 DNA: TGTGCCAGTAGATCCGGGACAGGGGCTGGAAACACCATATATTTT.

This clone was observed a handful of times. The rearrangement links TRBV4-1 to TRBJ1-3; D ambiguous. The CDR3 is 13 amino acids. Trimming removed 0 bases from V and 4 bases from J, with 4 bases in between. In germline, CDR1 is MGHRA, CDR2 YSYEKL. For the CDR3, the DNA is TGCGCCAGCAGCCAAGATAGAGGAAACACCATATATTTT. Its translation: CASSQDRGNTIYF.

This clone was found once. The J gene is TRBJ2-7, the V gene TRBV19; 10 nucleotides agree with TRBD1. Germline V gene sequence: CDR1 LNHDA, CDR2 SQIVND (reference sequence). V was clipped by 5 bases and J by 3 bases; unmatched bases: 4. The CDR3 has 14 amino acids. The CDR3 sequence: CASSHRDRGYEQYF. DNA for the CDR3: TGTGCCAGTAGTCACCGGGACAGGGGCTACGAGCAGTACTTC.

Only one count was recorded for this clone. The J gene is TRBJ2-3, the V gene TRBV7-3; 10 bases agree with TRBD2. The junction had 1 base not matched to a gene; V was cut back by 1 base and J by 6 bases. Germline loops: CDR1 SGHTA, CDR2 FQGTGA. The CDR3 extends over 14 amino acids. CDR3 amino acids: CASSLSSGGDTQYF. CDR3 bases: TGTGCCAGCAGCTTAAGTAGCGGGGGGGATACGCAGTATTTT.

The genes are TRBV13 and TRBJ2-7; no clear D gene. Germline V CDR1 and CDR2: PRHDT, FYEKMQ (reference sequence). The CDR3 loop spans 13 amino acids. V was pared by 5 bases and J by 7 bases, with 15 bases between. For the CDR3, the DNA is TGTGCCAGCAGCCCTAACCCCAGCGTAGAGCAGTACTTC. It codes for CASSPNPSVEQYF. Full variable domain (remainder filled in from reference TRBV13 and TRBJ2-7): AAGVIQSPRHLIKEKRETATLKCYPIPRHDTVYWYQQGPGQDPQFLISFYEKMQSDKGSIPDRFSAQQFSDYHSELNMSSLELGDSALYFCASSPNPSVEQYFGPGTRLTVT.

Turning to this clone: A junction boundary mismatches the germline segment, possibly from a read error. The rearrangement uses TRBV7-2 and TRBJ1-4; D gene uncertain. The germline CDR1 and CDR2 sequences are SGHTA and FQGNSA. The CDR3 extends over 14 amino acids. The CDR3 spells CASSLRVRDEKLLF. The CDR3 DNA is TGTGCCAGCAGCTTGCGGGTTAGGGATGAAAAACTGCTTTTT.

The V call is TRBV7-6, the J call TRBJ2-3; D is unclear. V was trimmed by 2 bases and J by 2 bases, leaving 11 bases between them. The length of the CDR3 is 15 residues. Germline CDR1 and CDR2: SGHVS and FNYEAQ. In nucleotides, the CDR3 is TGTGCCAGCAGCTTAAGTCTGGGCTTCACAGATACGCAGTATTTT. Translating it yields CASSLSLGFTDTQYF. The whole variable domain, remainder taken from reference TRBV7-6 and TRBJ2-3, is GAGVSQSPRYKVTKRGQDVALRCDPISGHVSLYWYRQALGQGPEFLTYFNYEAQQDKSGLPNDRFSAERPEGSISTLTIQRTEQRDSAMYRCASSLSLGFTDTQYFGPGTRLTVL.

V gene TRBV27 combines with J gene TRBJ2-2; 9 bases agree with TRBD2. CDR3 length: 16 amino acids. The junction had 2 bases not matched to a gene; V was cut back by 2 bases and J by 1 base. The germline V gene has CDR1 MNHEY and CDR2 SMNVEV (reference sequence). The CDR3 protein is CASSLGSGGNTGELFF. The CDR3 region has the DNA TGTGCCAGCAGTTTAGGTAGCGGGGGGAACACCGGGGAGCTGTTTTTT.

This clone was seen more than once but under ten times. J is TRBJ2-5 and V is TRBV5-1; D call uncertain. Trimming removed 0 bases from V and 1 base from J, with 4 bases in between. CDR1 is SGHRS, CDR2 YFSETQ, per germline. CDR3 size: 13 residues. The CDR3 reads CASSLVIQETQYF. The CDR3 nucleotides are TGCGCCAGCAGCTTGGTCATCCAAGAGACCCAGTACTTC. Together with reference TRBV5-1 and TRBJ2-5, the CDR3 gives the full variable domain: KAGVTQTPRYLIKTRGQQVTLSCSPISGHRSVSWYQQTPGQGLQFLFEYFSETQRNKGNFPGRFSGRQFSNSRSEMNVSTLELGDSALYLCASSLVIQETQYFGPGTRLLVL.

The J gene is TRBJ1-2, the V gene TRBV29-1; D uncertain. Trimming removed 6 bases from V and 2 bases from J, with 10 bases in between. CDR1 and CDR2 from the germline V gene are SQVTM and ANQGSEA. This CDR3 region has 12 residues. CDR3 DNA: TGCAGCGTAGACGACACCAACTATGGCTACACCTTC. Translating gives CSVDDTNYGYTF.

The V gene is TRBV6-1, the J gene TRBJ2-5; 7 nucleotides line up with TRBD1. The CDR3 sequence is 15 residues long. V was pared by 6 bases and J by 5 bases, with 12 bases of the junction left unmatched. CDR1 and CDR2 from the germline V gene are MNHNS and SASEGT. This CDR3 reads CASSAGTVTMETQYF. CDR3 DNA sequence: TGTGCCAGCAGCGCCGGGACAGTGACCATGGAGACCCAGTACTTC.

V and J are TRBV19 and TRBJ1-5; the D gene is possibly TRBD1 (5 bases). The germline V gene encodes CDR1 LNHDA and CDR2 SQIVND (reference sequence). With 7 bases removed from V and 3 bases from J, the gap between germline ends came to 13 bases. This CDR3 spans 14 amino acids. CDR3 nucleotides: TGTGCCAGTACCCTGACAGCCTACAATCAGCCCCAGCATTTT. Translation gives CASTLTAYNQPQHF.

V gene TRBV5-1 combines with J gene TRBJ2-5; tentative D call: TRBD1 (5 bases). Trimming stripped 2 bases from V and 1 base from J, with 9 bases between. Germline V gene lookup returns CDR1 SGHRS and CDR2 YFSETQ. The CDR3 spans 14 residues. The CDR3: CASSFYDSQETQYF. DNA of the CDR3: TGCGCCAGCAGCTTCTACGACAGCCAAGAGACCCAGTACTTC.